Sequencing of this TCR beta chain was carried out in a study of blood T cell repertoires in COVID-19. V lost 7 bases to trimming and J lost 4 bases, with 13 bases between them. The length of the CDR3 is 13 residues. This table comes from immunoSEQ multiplex PCR, and its TCRdb copy is limited to in-frame clones, with some not included. The data show approximately 220,000 clones, about nine tenths seen once. The chain couples TRBV12-3 or TRBV12-4 to TRBJ1-2; tentatively, D is TRBD1 (6 bases). Material: PBMCs or T cells enriched from blood (not recorded which). This TCR derives from a man between 25 and 39 years old who had recovered from COVID-19. The CDR3 nucleotides read TGTGCCAGCATCCAACAGGGATCCTATGGCTACACCTTC. Its protein is CASIQQGSYGYTF.